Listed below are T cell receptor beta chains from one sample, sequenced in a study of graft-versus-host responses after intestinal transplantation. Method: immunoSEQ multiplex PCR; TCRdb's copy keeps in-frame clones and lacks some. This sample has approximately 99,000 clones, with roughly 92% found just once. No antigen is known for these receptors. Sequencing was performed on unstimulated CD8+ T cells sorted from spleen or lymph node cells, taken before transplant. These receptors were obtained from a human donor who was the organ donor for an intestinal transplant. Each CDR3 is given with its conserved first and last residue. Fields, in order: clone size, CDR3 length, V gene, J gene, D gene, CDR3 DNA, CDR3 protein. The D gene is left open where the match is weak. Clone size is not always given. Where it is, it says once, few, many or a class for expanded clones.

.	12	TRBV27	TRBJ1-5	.	TGTGCCAGCAGTTTCCCGGATCAGCCCCAGCATTTT	CASSFPDQPQHF
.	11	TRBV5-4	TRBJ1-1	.	TGTGCCAGCGGTGGGGGGGCCGAAGCTTTCTTT	CASGGGAEAFF
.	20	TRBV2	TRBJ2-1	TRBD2	TGTGCCAGCAGTGAATTACTAGCGGAGGCGTGGGGGAGCTCCTACAATGAGCAGTTCTTC	CASSELLAEAWGSSYNEQFF
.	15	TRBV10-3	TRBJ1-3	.	TGTGCCATCAGTGAGTCGACTTACTCTGGAAACACCATATATTTT	CAISESTYSGNTIYF
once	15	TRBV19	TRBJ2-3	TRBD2	TGTGCCACCTACCCCGGTAGCGGGGGCACAGATACGCAGTATTTT	CATYPGSGGTDTQYF
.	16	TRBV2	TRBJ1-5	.	TGTGCCAGCAGATCACTTTACGGACTCGACAATCAGCCCCAGCATTTT	CASRSLYGLDNQPQHF
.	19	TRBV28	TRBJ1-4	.	TGTGCCAGCAGTTTTGGTCAGGTCGATCTTTGGAATAAGAATGAAAAACTGTTTTTT	CASSFGQVDLWNKNEKLFF
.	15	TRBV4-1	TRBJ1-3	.	TGCGCCAGCAGCCAAGAAAGGGGGGGAGGAAACACCATATATTTT	CASSQERGGGNTIYF
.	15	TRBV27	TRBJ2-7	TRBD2	TGTGCCAGCAGCCGGACTAGCGGGGGGACCTACGAGCAGTACTTC	CASSRTSGGTYEQYF
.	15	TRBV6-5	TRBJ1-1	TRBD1	TGTGCCAGCAGCTCAAACCACAGGGGGCGTACTGAAGCTTTCTTT	CASSSNHRGRTEAFF
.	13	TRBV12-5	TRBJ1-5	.	TGTGCTAGTGGAAACAGCCTCAATCAGCCCCAGCATTTT	CASGNSLNQPQHF
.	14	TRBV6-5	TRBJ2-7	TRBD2	TGTGCCAGCAGCTTCCGGGACTATTCGGGCGAGCAGTACTTC	CASSFRDYSGEQYF
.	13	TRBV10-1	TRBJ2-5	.	TGCGCCAGCAAGGACAGCGGGGAAGAGACCCAGTACTTC	CASKDSGEETQYF
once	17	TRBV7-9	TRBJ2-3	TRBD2	TGTGCCAGCAGCCCGTTTCTAGCGGGGTCCTACCCAGATACGCAGTATTTT	CASSPFLAGSYPDTQYF
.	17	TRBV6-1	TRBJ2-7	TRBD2	TGTGCCAGCAGCGAACACACCGGGACTAGGTGGGTTTACGAGCAGTACTTC	CASSEHTGTRWVYEQYF
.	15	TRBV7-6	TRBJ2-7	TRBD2	TGTGCCAGCAGCTGGGGTAGCGGGGGGGCGTACGAGCAGTACTTC	CASSWGSGGAYEQYF
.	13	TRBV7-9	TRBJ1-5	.	TGTGCCAGCAGCTTAGGGCAGGGACAGCCCCAGCATTTT	CASSLGQGQPQHF
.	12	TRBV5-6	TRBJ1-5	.	TGTGCCAGCAGCTTGGCGGGACAGCCCCAGCATTTT	CASSLAGQPQHF
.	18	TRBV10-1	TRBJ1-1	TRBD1	TGCGCCAGCAGTGACCGCGTGGCGATCCAGGGGGACTACACTGAAGCTTTCTTT	CASSDRVAIQGDYTEAFF
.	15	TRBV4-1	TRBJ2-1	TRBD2	TGCGCCAGCAGCCACCTAGCGGGGTCCTACAATGAGCAGTTCTTC	CASSHLAGSYNEQFF
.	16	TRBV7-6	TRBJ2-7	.	TGTGCCAGCAGCTCTAGAGATAGCGAGAGCTCCTACGAGCAGTACTTC	CASSSRDSESSYEQYF
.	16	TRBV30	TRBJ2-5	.	TGTGCCTGGAGTGACGCCCTCCATGACTCGCAAGAGACCCAGTACTTC	CAWSDALHDSQETQYF
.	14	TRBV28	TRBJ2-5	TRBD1	TGTGCCAGCAGTCTGACAGGGAACGTTGAGACCCAGTACTTC	CASSLTGNVETQYF
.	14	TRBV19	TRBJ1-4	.	TGTGCCAGTAGTCACGGGACACCAAGTGAAAAACTGTTTTTT	CASSHGTPSEKLFF
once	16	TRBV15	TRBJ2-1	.	TGTGCCACCAGCAGAGATTGGCGGGATCGCTACAATGAGCAGTTCTTC	CATSRDWRDRYNEQFF
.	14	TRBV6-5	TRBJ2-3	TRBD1	TGTGCCAGCAGTTACTCGGGACAGGGTAATACGCAGTATTTT	CASSYSGQGNTQYF
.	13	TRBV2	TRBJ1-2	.	TGTGCCAGCAGTGAGTTGGGGGCAGTTGGCTACACCTTC	CASSELGAVGYTF
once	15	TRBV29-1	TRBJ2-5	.	TGCAGCGTTGAAGATTTCTGGCGGGGCCAAGAGACCCAGTACTTC	CSVEDFWRGQETQYF
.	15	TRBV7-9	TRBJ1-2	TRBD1	TGTGCCAGCAGCCTTGGACAGGGCCCCGACTATGGCTACACCTTC	CASSLGQGPDYGYTF
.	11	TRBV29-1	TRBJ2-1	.	TGCAGCGCCCCTCTTTCGAATGAGCAGTTCTTC	CSAPLSNEQFF
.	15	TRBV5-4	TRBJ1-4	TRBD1	TGTGCCAGCAGCTCGACGACAGGGGGCAGAGAAAAACTGTTTTTT	CASSSTTGGREKLFF
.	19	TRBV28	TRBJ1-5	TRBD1	TGTGCCAGCAGTTTACCCAGACAGGGGCTATGGAGATTTGGGCAGCCCCAGCATTTT	CASSLPRQGLWRFGQPQHF
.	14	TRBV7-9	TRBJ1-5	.	TGTGCCAGCAGCTTAGCGGGGGCGCATCAGCCCCAGCATTTT	CASSLAGAHQPQHF
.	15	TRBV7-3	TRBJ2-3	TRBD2	TGTGCCAGCAGCACCGGGACTACGAACACAGATACGCAGTATTTT	CASSTGTTNTDTQYF
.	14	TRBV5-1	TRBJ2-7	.	TGCGCCAGCAGCTTCGGGGGGCCCCACTACGAGCAGTACTTC	CASSFGGPHYEQYF
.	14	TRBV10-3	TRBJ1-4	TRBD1	TGTGCCACCCAATCAGGGACAGAAAACGAAAAACTGTTTTTT	CATQSGTENEKLFF
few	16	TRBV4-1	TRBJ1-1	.	TGCGCCAGCAGCCAATTGACCGGGACAACCTATACTGAAGCTTTCTTT	CASSQLTGTTYTEAFF
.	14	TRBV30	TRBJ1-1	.	TGTGCCTGGATAGGGCGGATGGGGACTTTTGAAGCTTTCTTT	CAWIGRMGTFEAFF
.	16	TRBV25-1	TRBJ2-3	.	TGTGCCAGCAGTGACTTCCAGGGCTCCAGCACAGATACGCAGTATTTT	CASSDFQGSSTDTQYF
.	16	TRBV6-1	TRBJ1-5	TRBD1	TGTGCCAGCAGTGACACAGGGGGTGCTTTTAATCAGCCCCAGCATTTT	CASSDTGGAFNQPQHF
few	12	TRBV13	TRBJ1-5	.	TGTGCCAGCAGCTCTAATAATCAGCCCCAGCATTTT	CASSSNNQPQHF
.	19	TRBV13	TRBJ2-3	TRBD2	TGTGCCAGCAGCTCAACCACGGTTAGCGGGGGGGCTAGCACAGATACGCAGTATTTT	CASSSTTVSGGASTDTQYF
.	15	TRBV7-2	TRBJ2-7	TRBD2	TGTGCCAGCAGCTTAGAAGCGGGAGGCTCGTACGAGCAGTACTTC	CASSLEAGGSYEQYF
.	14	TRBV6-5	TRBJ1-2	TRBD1	TGTGCCAGCAGTCTGGGACAGGGGGCGCGGGGCTACACCTTC	CASSLGQGARGYTF
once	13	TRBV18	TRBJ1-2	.	TGTGCCAGCTCACCAGACAGTAACTATGGCTACACCTTC	CASSPDSNYGYTF